The 16 T cell receptor beta chains presented below share a single source sample, sequenced in a study of T cell clones after liver transplantation. The protocol was immunoSEQ multiplex PCR, while the TCRdb copy is restricted to in-frame clones and leaves out a portion. The sample gives some 61,000 clones, roughly 70% of which show up once; over 8% is in the top ten. Sequences were derived from CD4+ T cells from blood, sampled at the 22-month timepoint. These receptors all come from a human patient who received a liver transplant. Some T cells may be the graft donor's.

The rearrangement uses TRBV19 and TRBJ2-7; D is ambiguous. V was clipped by 9 bases and J by 0 bases, with 12 bases between them. This CDR3 has 13 residues. CDR1 is LNHDA, CDR2 SQIVND, per germline (reference sequence). The CDR3, as DNA: TGTGCCAGCCAAGATCGAATCTCCTACGAGCAGTACTTC. Translated: CASQDRISYEQYF.

This clone was observed a handful of times. The chain couples TRBV9 to TRBJ2-1, with 9 bases lining up with TRBD2. The CDR3 is 15 amino acids. Germline V gene sequence: CDR1 SGDLS, CDR2 YYNGEE. The V segment lost 4 bases and the J segment 5 bases; nucleotides outside the gene matches: 7. The CDR3 coding sequence is TGTGCCAGCAGCCCGCGGGGGGGCCAAGACAATGAGCAGTTCTTC. Its protein is CASSPRGGQDNEQFF.

V usage is TRBV27 and J usage is TRBJ1-6, with D possibly being TRBD1 (6 bases). V dropped 4 bases and J dropped 10 bases, with 17 bases sitting between them. The length of the CDR3 is 15 residues. Germline V gene data show CDR1 as MNHEY and CDR2 as SMNVEV (reference sequence). CDR3 in DNA: TGTGCCAGCAGTTGGGGGGCGCTGGGGGAGTCACCCCTCCACTTT. Residues: CASSWGALGESPLHF.

The genes are TRBV2 and TRBJ1-2; no reliable D call. This CDR3 contains 13 residues. Germline values: CDR1 SNHLY, CDR2 FYNNEI. Trimming left V 6 bases short and J 4 bases short, with 12 bases between. The CDR3 sequence is CASRSGNPYGYTF. The DNA for the CDR3 is TGTGCCAGCAGGTCCGGGAACCCCTATGGCTACACCTTC.

The rearrangement uses TRBV4-1 and TRBJ2-1; the match to TRBD1 covers 9 bases. V lost 3 bases and J lost 4; bases outside the gene matches: 4. This CDR3 comprises 15 residues. CDR1 and CDR2 (germline): MGHRA, YSYEKL. The DNA of the CDR3 is TGCGCCAGCAGCCAGGGACAGGGTGGATACAATGAGCAGTTCTTC. Its protein product is CASSQGQGGYNEQFF.

The gene calls are TRBV5-5 and TRBJ1-2, with 8 bases lining up with TRBD1. The CDR3 runs 14 residues. The V and J ends lost 3 bases and 2 bases, in that order; junction bases with no gene match: 3. CDR1 SGHKS and CDR2 YYEKEE come from the germline V gene (reference sequence). CDR3 amino acids: CASSSWTGNYGYTF. Written as DNA, the CDR3 is TGTGCCAGCAGCTCCTGGACAGGGAACTATGGCTACACCTTC.

The CDR3 sequence is CATSRDRHEQYF. The CDR3 nucleotides are TGTGCCACCAGCAGAGATCGGCACGAGCAGTACTTC. The V and J genes are TRBV15 and TRBJ2-7; D is undetermined. CDR1 and CDR2 (germline): LNHNV, YYDKDF (reference sequence). The CDR3 extends over 12 amino acids. Trimming shortened V by 0 bases and J by 5 bases, and 5 bases separated the two germline ends. The variable domain in full, completed from reference TRBV15 and TRBJ2-7, reads DAMVIQNPRYQVTQFGKPVTLSCSQTLNHNVMYWYQQKSSQAPKLLFHYYDKDFNNEADTPDNFQSRRPNTSFCFLDIRSPGLGDTAMYLCATSRDRHEQYFGPGTRLTVT.

This chain uses TRBV9 with TRBJ1-3, with a possible D match to TRBD1 (5 bases). The CDR3 sequence is 12 residues long. Trimming pared 3 bases from V and 6 bases from J, leaving 7 bases between. In germline, CDR1 is SGDLS, CDR2 YYNGEE. CDR3: CASSAGENTIYF. The DNA of the CDR3 is TGTGCCAGCAGCGCGGGGGAAAACACCATATATTTT.

The J gene is TRBJ2-7, the V gene TRBV7-2; D gene unclear. Trimming took 2 bases from V and 6 from J, leaving 17 bases between them. This CDR3 has 15 amino acids. Germline values: CDR1 SGHTA, CDR2 FQGNSA. The CDR3 DNA reads TGTGCCAGCAGCTTAAATCCTTCTGGGCCCGGCGAGCAGTACTTC. Amino acid sequence: CASSLNPSGPGEQYF.

The V gene is TRBV11-2, the J gene TRBJ2-7; no firm D call. The CDR3 totals 14 residues. Germline V gene lookup returns CDR1 SGHAT and CDR2 FQNNGV. The V gene lost 3 bases and the J gene lost 5 bases, with 14 bases spanning the gap. CDR3 DNA: TGTGCCAGCAGCTTTTCCAACAGAAATAACGAGCAGTACTTC. As protein: CASSFSNRNNEQYF.

The chain recombines TRBV5-1 with TRBJ2-2; D is uncertain. The germline gives CDR1 SGHRS, CDR2 YFSETQ. Trimming stripped 1 base from V and 7 bases from J, with 5 bases between. This CDR3 contains 12 residues. The CDR3 region is CASSLWDGELFF. CDR3 bases: TGCGCCAGCAGCTTGTGGGACGGGGAGCTGTTTTTT.

This clone was recorded many times. The chain links TRBV28 to TRBJ1-4; D is possibly TRBD1 (6 bases). The germline CDR1 and CDR2 sequences are MDHEN and SYDVKM. CDR3 length equals 12 residues. V lost 10 bases to trimming and J lost 6 bases, with 12 bases between them. CDR3 DNA: TGTGCCACTATGCGGACAGATGAAAAACTGTTTTTT. Translated: CATMRTDEKLFF.

The DNA of the CDR3 is TGTGCCAGCAGTGGGTGGGCTAGCGGGGTAGGGGGCTCCTACAATGAGCAGTTCTTC. This gives the protein CASSGWASGVGGSYNEQFF. The genes are TRBV6-1 and TRBJ2-1; TRBD2 matches 9 bases. Germline V gene lookup returns CDR1 MNHNS and CDR2 SASEGT. This CDR3 is 19 amino acids long. V lost 4 bases, J lost 0 bases, and 13 bases stayed unmatched.

The chain uses TRBV6-1 and TRBJ1-2, with 8 bases lining up with TRBD1. The ends lost 6 bases at V and 2 bases at J; junction bases unmatched: 5. The germline V gene encodes CDR1 MNHNS and CDR2 SASEGT. The CDR3 length is 14 residues. Here the CDR3 DNA reads TGTGCCAGCAGCGCACGGACAGGGAACTATGGCTACACCTTC. Translated: CASSARTGNYGYTF.

The chain joins TRBV5-4 to TRBJ2-1; possibly TRBD1 for D (5 bases). The CDR3 is 10 amino acids. Germline-derived CDR1 and CDR2 are SGHNT and YYREEE (reference sequence). This chain's CDR3 is CGCFRGEQFF. The CDR3 DNA sequence: TGTGGTTGTTTTAGGGGTGAGCAGTTCTTC. Complete variable domain (other parts from reference TRBV5-4 and TRBJ2-1): ETGVTQSPTHLIKTRGQQVTLRCSSQSGHNTVSWYQQALGQGPQFIFQYYREEENGRGNFPPRFSGLQFPNYSSELNVNALELDDSALYLCGCFRGEQFFGPGTRLTVL.

V gene TRBV6-1 combines with J gene TRBJ1-2; the match to TRBD1 covers 8 bases. CDR3 length: 15 amino acids. V lost 8 bases to trimming and J lost 6 bases; unmatched junction nucleotides: 14. Germline V gene lookup returns CDR1 MNHNS and CDR2 SASEGT. The DNA for the CDR3 is TGTGCCAGCGTCCCTATACAAAACAGGGGGGATGGCTACACCTTC. It yields the protein CASVPIQNRGDGYTF.